This T cell receptor beta chain was sequenced during a study of T cells in localized non-small cell lung cancer. Study-wide results and limits: Appearing in adjacent lung were a median approximately 57 of the top 100 tumor clones.

Clones were sequenced by immunoSEQ multiplex PCR, and TCRdb holds only the in-frame ones, with some missing. The sample yields about 54,000 clones, roughly four fifths seen once. With V trimmed by 4 bases and J by 4 bases, 3 bases remained unmatched. Germline V gene sequence: CDR1 MNHNS, CDR2 SASEGT. CDR3 length: 14 residues. On this clone: Antigen: not known.

The sequencing used peripheral blood, collected before any cancer treatment. The chain is built from TRBV6-1 and TRBJ1-5; 8 bases align to TRBD1. This TCR derives from a female donor aged 60 or older with stage II squamous cell lung carcinoma. Written as DNA, the CDR3 is TGTGCCAGCAGTGGACGACAGGGGAATCAGCCCCAGCATTTT. Protein product: CASSGRQGNQPQHF.